These 17 T cell receptor beta chains came from one sample sequenced in a study of CD8+ T cells in alopecia areata. cDNA reverse transcribed from extracted RNA served as the sequencing template. Produced via immunoSEQ multiplex PCR; TCRdb's table is partial and in-frame only. The sample contains 60,000 to 90,000 clones, about 71% of which appear only once. Treatment described: oral pan-JAK inhibitor, 5-10 mg twice daily. Sequenced material: CD8+ T cells sorted from blood, taken at week 24, from a patient treated with tofacitinib. The source is a human donor with alopecia areata.

This clone is categorized as medium-sized. J is TRBJ1-5 and V is TRBV6-6, with D uncertain. Germline lookup yields CDR1 MNHNY and CDR2 SVGAGI (reference sequence). V was clipped by 8 bases and J by 7 bases, with 18 bases between them. This CDR3 comprises 14 residues. The chain's CDR3 is CASGSGPSEQPQHF. The CDR3 nucleotides read TGTGCCAGCGGGAGCGGGCCTTCAGAACAGCCCCAGCATTTT.

The chain carries TRBV9 and TRBJ2-7; D not certain. Germline lookup yields CDR1 SGDLS and CDR2 YYNGEE. This CDR3 has 15 amino acids. Trimming stripped 0 bases from V and 3 bases from J, with 13 bases between. CDR3 bases: TGTGCCAGCAGCGTAGGTAGCCAGACATACTACGAGCAGTACTTC. This encodes CASSVGSQTYYEQYF.

The chain joins TRBV7-9 to TRBJ2-1, with D tentatively TRBD2 (5 bases). Trimming shortened V by 6 bases and J by 0 bases, and 15 bases separated the two germline ends. The CDR3 extends over 16 amino acids. CDR1 and CDR2 (germline): SEHNR, FQNEAQ (reference sequence). The CDR3 spells CASRPLATSSYNEQFF. In DNA, the CDR3 is TGTGCCAGCAGGCCTCTCGCTACTAGCTCCTACAATGAGCAGTTCTTC.

V is TRBV11-2 and J is TRBJ2-2; 10 bases line up with TRBD2. This CDR3 region has 18 residues. The germline V gene has CDR1 SGHAT and CDR2 FQNNGV. The V and J ends lost 7 bases and 5 bases, in that order; junction bases with no gene match: 16. The CDR3 coding sequence is TGTGCCAGCATCATTCAGGGGGCTAGCGGGAGAGAGACCGGGGAGCTGTTTTTT. It codes for CASIIQGASGRETGELFF.

The rearrangement links TRBV9 to TRBJ2-7; possibly TRBD2 for D (5 bases). This CDR3 contains 15 residues. CDR1 and CDR2 from the germline V gene are SGDLS and YYNGEE. V shed 0 bases and J shed 5 bases, with 15 bases lying between them. CDR3 in DNA: TGTGCCAGCAGCGTAGACACTAGTGGACTTGACGAGCAGTACTTC. Translated: CASSVDTSGLDEQYF. The complete variable domain, with remaining parts taken from reference TRBV9 and TRBJ2-7, reads DSGVTQTPKHLITATGQRVTLRCSPRSGDLSVYWYQQSLDQGLQFLIQYYNGEERAKGNILERFSAQQFPDLHSELNLSSLELGDSALYFCASSVDTSGLDEQYFGPGTRLTVT.

The genes are TRBV27 and TRBJ1-6; no definite D call. Germline loops: CDR1 MNHEY, CDR2 SMNVEV (reference sequence). The CDR3 totals 17 residues. V dropped 2 bases and J dropped 0 bases, with 11 bases sitting between them. In nucleotides, the CDR3 is TGTGCCAGCAGTTTAAGTACCCCCAGCTCCTATAATTCACCCCTCCACTTT. This gives the protein CASSLSTPSSYNSPLHF.

Worth noting for this clone: The same CDR3 arises from other DNA sequences in this sample as well. This chain connects TRBV5-1 to TRBJ2-5, with 9 bases aligning to TRBD2. Trimming removed 0 bases from V and 2 bases from J; junction bases left unmatched: 2. The CDR3 is 15 residues long. The germline gives CDR1 SGHRS, CDR2 YFSETQ. Here the CDR3 reads CASSLGLAVQETQYF. Written as DNA, the CDR3 is TGCGCCAGCAGCTTGGGACTAGCGGTACAAGAGACCCAGTACTTC.

J is TRBJ2-2 and V is TRBV5-1; TRBD1 agrees at 8 bases. The CDR3 is made up of 15 amino acids. CDR1 and CDR2 (germline): SGHRS, YFSETQ. V lost 4 bases and J lost 2; bases outside the gene matches: 4. CDR3 region: CASSTDRANTGELFF. CDR3 nucleotide sequence: TGCGCCAGCAGCACGGACAGGGCAAACACCGGGGAGCTGTTTTTT.

This chain joins TRBV27 and TRBJ1-4; 9 positions match TRBD1. Germline V lookup: CDR1 MNHEY, CDR2 SMNVEV (reference sequence). Trimming took 7 bases from V and 7 from J; bases not matched to a gene: 7. The CDR3 runs 14 residues. CDR3 sequence (DNA): TGTGCCAGCACCACGGGACAGGGAGGTGAAAAACTGTTTTTT. Protein sequence: CASTTGQGGEKLFF.

The genes are TRBV27 and TRBJ2-5, with 12 bases identical to TRBD1. V gave up 7 bases and J gave up 5 bases; unmatched junction bases: 11. CDR3 size: 16 residues. Germline V gives CDR1 MNHEY, CDR2 SMNVEV (reference sequence). DNA of the CDR3: TGTGCCAGCAAGGTTTGGGGACAGGGGGCGCGGGAGACCCAGTACTTC. It encodes CASKVWGQGARETQYF.

Here the CDR3 DNA reads TGTGCCAGCAGTGTACTAGGTAGTAGCTACGAGCAGTACTTC. It is translated as CASSVLGSSYEQYF. The J gene is TRBJ2-7, the V gene TRBV28; the D gene is possibly TRBD2 (5 bases). Trimming took off 5 bases at V and 3 bases at J, with 14 bases between the two ends. Germline V gene data show CDR1 as MDHEN and CDR2 as SYDVKM. This CDR3 region has 14 residues.

The genes are TRBV7-9 and TRBJ1-1; 7 positions match TRBD1. Germline values: CDR1 SEHNR, CDR2 FQNEAQ (reference sequence). The CDR3 has 15 amino acids. The V segment lost 3 bases and the J segment 0 bases; nucleotides outside the gene matches: 4. The CDR3 reads CASSFRQGMNTEAFF. CDR3 DNA: TGTGCCAGCAGCTTCAGACAGGGCATGAACACTGAAGCTTTCTTT.

CDR3 region: CASSLGGGPLYTGELFF. The CDR3 DNA reads as TGTGCCAGCAGTTTAGGGGGTGGGCCTCTATACACCGGGGAGCTGTTTTTT. This rearrangement joins TRBV27 to TRBJ2-2; D might be TRBD1 or TRBD2, each matching 5 bases. The CDR3 covers 17 residues. CDR1 is MNHEY, CDR2 SMNVEV, per germline (reference sequence). Trimming cost V 2 bases and J 3 bases, with 16 bases left between them.

This clone was seen once. The chain carries TRBV7-8 and TRBJ2-3; D gene ambiguous. This CDR3 is built from 11 residues. Germline-derived CDR1 and CDR2 are SGHVS and FQNEAQ. Between the trimmed V and J ends, which lost 8 bases and 1 base, there was a span of 4 bases. Here the CDR3 reads CASAGTDTQYF. The CDR3 DNA reads TGTGCCAGCGCAGGCACAGATACGCAGTATTTT.

The chain has TRBV25-1 and TRBJ1-1; D is unclear. The CDR3 is 14 amino acids. With 1 base removed from V and 8 bases from J, the gap between germline ends came to 14 bases. Germline CDR1 and CDR2: MGHDK and SYGVNS. The DNA for the CDR3 is TGTGCCAGCAGTGAATTAGCGGGGTCGATCGAAGCTTTCTTT. It specifies CASSELAGSIEAFF.

V and J are TRBV15 and TRBJ2-3; perhaps TRBD1 as D (6 bases). V gave up 3 bases and J gave up 3 bases, with 10 bases separating them. This CDR3 has 14 amino acids. Germline V CDR1 and CDR2: LNHNV, YYDKDF (reference sequence). The CDR3 region has the DNA TGTGCCACCAGCAGGGGCAGGGGTACAGATACGCAGTATTTT. As protein: CATSRGRGTDTQYF.

The V gene is TRBV27, the J gene TRBJ1-2; D not resolved. Germline-derived CDR1 and CDR2 are MNHEY and SMNVEV (reference sequence). Trimming took 6 bases from V and 3 from J, leaving 11 bases between them. This CDR3 has 13 amino acids. The CDR3 DNA follows: TGTGCCAGCAGACCGGGTCCCTACTATGGCTACACCTTC. Translated: CASRPGPYYGYTF.